Listed here is a single T cell receptor (beta chain). No antigen is known for it. At one end, the junction sequence differs from germline, possibly due to a read error. Systemically healthy Caucasian individuals from Russia, some 40 in total and aged about 6 to 95 years, were included as donors. Approximately 9 milliliters of peripheral blood were collected from each donor into EDTA-treated Vacutainer tubes. Ficoll-Paque density-gradient centrifugation was used to isolate PBMCs, with at least 7 million per sample. Total RNA was extracted from PBMCs with Trizol reagent, with at least 5.5 micrograms obtained per sample. For every donor, an aliquot of PBMCs went through flow cytometry to measure the percentages of naive CD45RAhigh/CD27high T cells. CDR1 and CDR2, per the germline V gene, are MNHEY and SVGAGI. The CDR3 starts with the cysteine, ends with the phenylalanine, and has 16 residues. Left in the record is the CDR3 DNA by itself, 48 bases read in frame from the first base.

Preparation of the library involved 5' RACE. These reads were obtained on an Illumina HiSeq 2500. A second 7 to 11 cycle PCR used a sample-barcoded 5' primer and a J-beta primer mix. Each TCR beta cDNA molecule received a unique molecular identifier from a template-switch 5' adaptor carrying 12 random nucleotides. Each sample yielded at least 2.5 million CDR3-containing paired-end reads. First-strand cDNA was synthesized from all RNA with the Mint cDNA synthesis kit, primed by a TRBC-specific oligonucleotide. Following uracil-DNA glycosylase treatment, a first 18-cycle PCR with universal primers M1SS and BC2_uni_R was performed on all cDNA. On the authors' methods: Normalization of each sample was performed by random selection of 1 million high-quality reads, each carrying a distinct molecular identifier. Reads sharing molecular identifiers were discarded rather than binned into consensus sequences. CDR3 identification, clonotype clustering and error correction used MiTCR with a Q25 quality threshold and the strictest error-elimination algorithm. A nonparametric unseen species model with Euler transformation was used to estimate lower-bound total TCR beta diversity. The raw public reads went through TCRdb reprocessing: fastp at Q25, MiXCR clone calling, in-frame beta chains kept. CDR3 protein sequences are deduplicated, and each keeps its most common genes and DNA. The V and J calls come from TCRdb's annotation, not from the publication. The sample table contains some 800,000 distinct CDR3 sequences; only one count was recorded for under 45% of them. Together, the top ten hold 15% to 25% of the sample.

The source of the sample is a study of blood T cells in healthy people across ages (dated by TCRdb to 2015 to 2017). As for the study more broadly: In model experiments, roughly one uniquely barcoded TCR beta cDNA molecule per two T cells was captured by template switching. Age-related changes in TCR beta repertoire diversity were measured in the study by deep sequencing normalized with unique cDNA molecular identifiers. Four age groups were formed from the donors: young (average roughly 15 years), middle-aged (just under 40), aged (more than 55) and long-lived (about 80). Donors of different ages were randomly distributed across sequencing lanes to avoid experimental bias. For two donors (one aged 18 to 30 and one aged 80 or older), the study analyzed two additional independent replicas of 1 million unique cDNA reads from the same blood draw.

Broader findings and caveats from the paper: Since profiling was done on bulk unsorted PBMCs, naive and antigen-experienced compartments could not be conclusively compared. As age increased, observed TCR beta diversity per million T cells dropped in a roughly linear way, and a significant reduction was already evident by age around 41. The percentage of naive T cells measured by flow cytometry correlated strongly with observed TCR beta diversity. Compared with the aged group, more naive CD4+ T cells, fewer expanded clones and increased TCR diversity were shown by the long-lived group, suggesting age selection. Donor CMV infection status was unknown, potentially confounding age-related changes in expanded clonotypes. Estimates of total diversity based on one million sequenced T cells were considered lower bounds and underestimates.

This receptor was taken from a man aged 55-75 years in good health. The sample comprised blood. This chain is built from TRBV6-5 and TRBJ1-2, and possibly TRBD1, on 5 matching bases. The nucleotide sequence is given as TGTGCCAGCAGTCCGGCTTTGTTCGACAGCCCCTATGGTTACACCTTC. The encoded protein is CASSPALFDSPYGYTF.